Reported below is one T cell receptor (beta chain). The target of this receptor is not known. Base qualities were left out, and no much larger clone turns up one base away. CDR3 length: 12 amino acids, cysteine to phenylalanine. Just the 36-base CDR3 DNA is kept, in frame starting at base 1. V lost 6 bases and J lost 1 base; the stretch between them is 9 bases long. For CDR1 and CDR2, the germline V gene lists SQVTM and ANQGSEA. The data belong to a study of vaccination effects on CD4 cells after COVID-19 (dated by TCRdb to the early 2020s). About the study as a whole: In the ViraFEST assay, PBMC were stimulated with viral peptide pools, and TCR sequencing was then used to find antigen-specific CD4+ T cell clonotypes based on their expansion. Two doses of either the BNT162b2 or the mRNA-1273 mRNA SARS-CoV-2 vaccine were administered to participants. About 2.1 million PBMC per well were cultured in IMDM with roughly 5% human AB serum, 7.5 to 10 IU/ml IL-2 and gentamicin, plus 10 ug/ml peptides. SARS-CoV-2 spike-specific CD4+ TCR repertoires were compared before and after mRNA vaccination in COVID-19 convalescent patients and in infection-naive vaccine recipients. Altogether, roughly 10 COVID-19 convalescent patients and a few SARS-CoV-2-naive healthy vaccine recipients made up the full study. Cultures from other donors in the study were sequenced using the Oncomine TCR Beta short-read assay on an Illumina iSeq 100. The paper's findings and limits, for the study overall: The study was limited by a small number of convalescent patients, and early post-infection timepoints were lacking. In healthy vaccine recipients, vaccine-induced clones were almost all SARS-CoV-2 mono-reactive, with only 1 of 255 being cross-reactive with common cold coronaviruses. Both infection-induced and vaccine-induced clones contracted markedly at late post-vaccination timepoints, which is consistent with waning T cell responses.

The library was produced with the immunoSEQ multiplex PCR assay. DNA from the CD4+ T cells that had been cultured and isolated underwent TCR beta CDR3 sequencing. The paper's processing steps were these. Non-productive TCR sequences were discarded, and reads were trimmed to the CDR3 region, with only CDR3s of 7 or more amino acids retained. The MANAFEST web app was used to pick out antigen-specific clonotypes by comparing their expansion in peptide wells with that in reference cultures. Positive clones required FDR<0.05 expansion versus reference and all other wells, odds ratio above 5, and frequency above 0.1% in two replicate wells. A clonotype was defined as cross-reactive if the clonotype was significantly expanded both in SARS-CoV-2 spike wells and in at least one common cold coronavirus spike condition. Levenshtein distance calculated with the stringdist R package was used to assess CDR3 similarity, and unrooted trees were constructed with ape in R 3.6.1. Not all clones reach the TCRdb copy of this immuneACCESS table, which keeps in-frame sequences only. Checked studies attribute under half of the gap to unresolved V genes and leave the rest unexplained. V and J calls and clone size are those listed in that table; D and trimming were worked out from the DNA. This sample gives about 37,000 clones in total; around 79% of them show up just once. The ten largest make up around 3% of the sample.

After roughly 11 days of culture, CD4+ T cells were isolated with the EasySep CD4+ T cell isolation kit. The absence of prior SARS-CoV-2 infection in healthy vaccine recipients was confirmed by negative nucleocapsid antibodies before and after vaccination. On days 3 and 7, half of the culture medium was replaced with fresh IL-2-containing medium. Unless noted otherwise, every peptide stimulation condition was cultured in triplicate wells. PBMC were separated from whole blood using Ficoll-Paque Plus gradient centrifugation and were then either cryopreserved at -140C or used fresh. The QIAamp micro DNA kit was used to extract genomic DNA from the cultured CD4+ T cells.

In this chain, TRBV29-1 is recombined with TRBJ2-5, with the D gene not clear enough to name. The clonotype comes from a human donor who received a COVID-19 vaccine. The sequencing used CD4+ T cells from PBMCs cultured without peptide, collected before COVID-19 vaccination. The CDR3 has the sequence CSVRLSQETQYF. Read as DNA, the sequence is TGCAGCGTACGACTGAGCCAAGAGACCCAGTACTTC.